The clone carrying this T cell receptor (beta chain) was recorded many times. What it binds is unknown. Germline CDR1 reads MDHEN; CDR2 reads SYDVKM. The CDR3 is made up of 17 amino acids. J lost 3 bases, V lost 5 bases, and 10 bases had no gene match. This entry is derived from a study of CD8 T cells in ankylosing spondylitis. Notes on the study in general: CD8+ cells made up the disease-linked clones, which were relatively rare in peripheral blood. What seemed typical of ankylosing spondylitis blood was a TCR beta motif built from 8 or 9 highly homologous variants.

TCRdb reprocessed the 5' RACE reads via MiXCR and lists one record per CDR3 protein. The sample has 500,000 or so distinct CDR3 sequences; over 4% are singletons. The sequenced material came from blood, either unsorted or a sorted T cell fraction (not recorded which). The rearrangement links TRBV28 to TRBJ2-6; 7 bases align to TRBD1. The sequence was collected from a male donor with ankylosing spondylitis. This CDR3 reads CASSPPTGLGGANVLTF. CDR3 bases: TGTGCCAGCAGTCCCCCGACAGGGTTAGGTGGGGCCAACGTCCTGACTTTC.